Listed here are 11 T cell receptor beta chains from one sample, sequenced in a study of blood T cell dynamics during melanoma immunotherapy. Time point indicated: week 3, after first cycle of checkpoint inhibitor. Profiling relied on immunoSEQ multiplex PCR, and the TCRdb table lists in-frame clones only, not all of them. The data hold about 12,000 clones, with 88% observed a single time. The specimen was blood, collected from a patient treated with checkpoint blockade. The receptors come from a human donor with melanoma.

The V and J genes are TRBV5-1 and TRBJ2-3, with 8 bases identical to TRBD2. This CDR3 comprises 14 residues. With V trimmed by 4 bases and J by 6 bases, 7 bases remained unmatched. From germline, CDR1 is SGHRS and CDR2 YFSETQ. CDR3 loop: CASSTQTSADTQYF. In DNA, the CDR3 is TGCGCCAGCAGCACCCAGACTAGCGCGGATACGCAGTATTTT.

CDR3 protein: CASSYSRDSDTDTQYF. The DNA of the CDR3 is TGTGCCAGCAGTTACTCCCGGGACAGTGACACAGATACGCAGTATTTT. This rearrangement joins TRBV6-6 to TRBJ2-3, with TRBD1 matching 7 bases. This CDR3 spans 16 amino acids. From germline, CDR1 is MNHNY and CDR2 SVGAGI (reference sequence). V gave up 0 bases and J gave up 2 bases; unmatched junction bases: 5.

CDR3 sequence: CASTMTARTPGYTF. The CDR3 DNA is TGTGCCAGCACCATGACAGCCCGCACTCCTGGCTACACCTTC. The V gene is TRBV6-5, the J gene TRBJ1-2, with D possibly matching TRBD1 (5 bases). The CDR3 has 14 amino acids. V was pared by 7 bases and J by 7 bases, with 19 bases between. The germline V gene has CDR1 MNHEY and CDR2 SVGAGI.

This chain uses TRBV11-3 with TRBJ2-3, with D unresolved. V lost 5 bases to trimming and J lost 2 bases, with 11 bases between them. This CDR3 is built from 14 residues. Germline V gene lookup returns CDR1 SGHNT and CDR2 YENEEA. The CDR3 nucleotides are TGTGCCAGCAGCCCCAGCCTGCTCACAGATACGCAGTATTTT. It encodes CASSPSLLTDTQYF.

The chain is built from TRBV15 and TRBJ1-1, with D uncertain. CDR3 length: 16 residues. Trimming removed 1 base at V and 4 bases at J, with 16 bases between. Germline V gives CDR1 LNHNV, CDR2 YYDKDF (reference sequence). Written as DNA, the CDR3 is TGTGCCACCAGCAGAGGGACGGCACCGACGGGCACTGAAGCTTTCTTT. Protein product: CATSRGTAPTGTEAFF.

The rearrangement links TRBV7-9 to TRBJ2-5; D call uncertain. The V end was cut by 7 bases, the J end by 9 bases, with 27 bases between. The CDR3 covers 16 residues. Germline V CDR1 and CDR2: SEHNR, FQNEAQ (reference sequence). Here the CDR3 DNA reads TGTGCCAGCACTCTTTCGACTGGGCCCCTCCGCTTCGCCCAGTACTTC. It specifies CASTLSTGPLRFAQYF.

This clone was recorded once. This chain joins TRBV2 and TRBJ1-2, with D unresolved. This CDR3 comprises 15 residues. The germline V gene has CDR1 SNHLY and CDR2 FYNNEI. The V gene lost 0 bases and the J gene lost 1 base, with 9 bases spanning the gap. In DNA form, the CDR3 reads TGTGCCAGCAGTGAAGCGGCTCTTATTAACTATGGCTACACCTTC. Its translation is CASSEAALINYGYTF.

CDR3 nucleotides: TGTGCCACCAGTCCGAGGACCCTATACTCCTACGAGCAGTACTTC. This encodes CATSPRTLYSYEQYF. The rearrangement uses TRBV15 and TRBJ2-7; D unresolved. Trimming stripped 6 bases from V and 0 bases from J, with 15 bases between. This CDR3 is 15 amino acids long. CDR1 LNHNV and CDR2 YYDKDF come from the germline V gene (reference sequence). Full variable domain (rest looked up from reference TRBV15 and TRBJ2-7): DAMVIQNPRYQVTQFGKPVTLSCSQTLNHNVMYWYQQKSSQAPKLLFHYYDKDFNNEADTPDNFQSRRPNTSFCFLDIRSPGLGDTAMYLCATSPRTLYSYEQYFGPGTRLTVT.

J is TRBJ1-6 and V is TRBV19, with 8 bases aligning to TRBD1. V lost 11 bases to trimming and J lost 6 bases; unmatched junction nucleotides: 15. The CDR3 runs 16 residues. Germline loops: CDR1 LNHDA, CDR2 SQIVND (reference sequence). The CDR3, as DNA: TGTGCCTCTAAACAGGGGGACCTGGGAGTTAATTCACCCCTCCACTTT. Protein product: CASKQGDLGVNSPLHF.

J is TRBJ1-1 and V is TRBV5-6; 9 bases line up with TRBD1. The CDR3 loop spans 16 amino acids. Germline CDR1 reads SGHDT; CDR2 reads YYEEEE. The ends lost 0 bases at V and 3 bases at J; junction bases unmatched: 6. This CDR3 reads CASSLDRGRIDTEAFF. The DNA of the CDR3 is TGTGCCAGCAGCTTGGACAGGGGGCGAATAGACACTGAAGCTTTCTTT.

The chain is built from TRBV7-9 and TRBJ2-7; 9 positions match TRBD1. The CDR3 is 14 amino acids. Germline CDR1 SEHNR, CDR2 FQNEAQ (reference sequence). V shed 5 bases and J 2 bases; nucleotides not matched to a gene: 4. The CDR3 protein is CASSRGQGTYEQYF. The CDR3 DNA sequence: TGTGCCAGCAGCAGGGGACAGGGCACCTACGAGCAGTACTTC.